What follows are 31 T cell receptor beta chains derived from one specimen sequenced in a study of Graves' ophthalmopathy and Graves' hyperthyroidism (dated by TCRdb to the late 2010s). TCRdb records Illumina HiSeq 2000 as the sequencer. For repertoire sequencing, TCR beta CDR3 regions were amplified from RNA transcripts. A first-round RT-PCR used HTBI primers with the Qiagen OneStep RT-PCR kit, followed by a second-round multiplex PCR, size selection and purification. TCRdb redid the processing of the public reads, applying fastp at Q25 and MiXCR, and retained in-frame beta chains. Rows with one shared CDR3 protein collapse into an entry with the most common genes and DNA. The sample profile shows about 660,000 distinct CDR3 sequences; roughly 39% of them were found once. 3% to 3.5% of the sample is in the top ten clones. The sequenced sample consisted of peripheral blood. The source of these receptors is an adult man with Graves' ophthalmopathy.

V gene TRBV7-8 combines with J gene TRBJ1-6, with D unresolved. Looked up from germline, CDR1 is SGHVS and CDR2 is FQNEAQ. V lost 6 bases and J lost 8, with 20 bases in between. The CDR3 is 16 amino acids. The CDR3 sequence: CASSFGAGGWDSPLHF. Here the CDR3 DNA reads TGTGCCAGCAGTTTTGGCGCGGGAGGTTGGGATTCACCCCTCCACTTT.

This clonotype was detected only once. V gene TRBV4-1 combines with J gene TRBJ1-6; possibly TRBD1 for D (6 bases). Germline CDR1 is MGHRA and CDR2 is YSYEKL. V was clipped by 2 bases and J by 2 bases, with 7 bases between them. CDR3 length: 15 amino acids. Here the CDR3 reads CASSQTGTYNSPLHF. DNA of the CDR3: TGCGCCAGCAGCCAAACAGGGACCTATAATTCACCCCTCCACTTT.

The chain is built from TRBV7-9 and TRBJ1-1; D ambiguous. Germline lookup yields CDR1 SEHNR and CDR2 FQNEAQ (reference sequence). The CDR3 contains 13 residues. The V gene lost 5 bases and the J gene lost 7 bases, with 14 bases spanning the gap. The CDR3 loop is CASSHRWKYEAFF. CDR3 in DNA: TGTGCCAGCAGCCATCGATGGAAATATGAAGCTTTCTTT.

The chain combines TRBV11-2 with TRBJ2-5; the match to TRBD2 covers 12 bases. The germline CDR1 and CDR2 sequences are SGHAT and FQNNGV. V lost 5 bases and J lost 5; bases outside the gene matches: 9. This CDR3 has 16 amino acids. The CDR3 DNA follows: TGTGCCAGCAGCCAAGGCCCTAGCGGGGGGGTCGAGACCCAGTACTTC. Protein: CASSQGPSGGVETQYF.

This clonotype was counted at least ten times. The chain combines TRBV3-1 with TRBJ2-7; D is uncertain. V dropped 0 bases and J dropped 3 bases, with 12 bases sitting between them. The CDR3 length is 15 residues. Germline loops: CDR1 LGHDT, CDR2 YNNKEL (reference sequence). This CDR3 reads CASSQEVGSLYEQYF. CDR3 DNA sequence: TGTGCCAGCAGCCAAGAAGTGGGCAGCCTCTACGAGCAGTACTTC.

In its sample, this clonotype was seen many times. As DNA, the CDR3 is TGCGCCAGCAGCCACGGACTAGAGGCGAGTGAGCAGTTCTTC. This gives the protein CASSHGLEASEQFF. The rearrangement links TRBV10-2 to TRBJ2-1; 7 bases map to TRBD2. Per the germline V gene, CDR1 is WSHSY and CDR2 is SAAADI. The J segment lost 9 bases and the V segment lost 6 bases, leaving 11 bases of the junction unmatched. This CDR3 region has 14 residues.

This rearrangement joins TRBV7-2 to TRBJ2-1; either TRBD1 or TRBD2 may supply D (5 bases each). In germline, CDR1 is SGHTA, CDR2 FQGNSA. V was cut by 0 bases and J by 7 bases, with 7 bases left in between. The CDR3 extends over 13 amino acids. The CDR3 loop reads CASSLAEGNEQFF. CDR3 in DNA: TGTGCCAGCAGCTTAGCCGAGGGGAATGAGCAGTTCTTC.

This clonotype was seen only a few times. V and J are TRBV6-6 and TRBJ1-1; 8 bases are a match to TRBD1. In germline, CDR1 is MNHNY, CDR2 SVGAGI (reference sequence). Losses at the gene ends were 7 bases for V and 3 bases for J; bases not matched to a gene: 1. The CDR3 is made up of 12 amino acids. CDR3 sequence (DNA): TGTGCCAGCACGGACAGGGACACTGAAGCTTTCTTT. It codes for CASTDRDTEAFF.

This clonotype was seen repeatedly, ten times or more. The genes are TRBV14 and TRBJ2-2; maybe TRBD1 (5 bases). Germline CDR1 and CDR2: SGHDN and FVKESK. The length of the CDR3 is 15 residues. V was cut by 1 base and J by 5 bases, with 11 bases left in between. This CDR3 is CASSQVSGSTGELFF. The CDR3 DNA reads TGTGCCAGCAGCCAAGTTTCAGGGTCTACCGGGGAGCTGTTTTTT.

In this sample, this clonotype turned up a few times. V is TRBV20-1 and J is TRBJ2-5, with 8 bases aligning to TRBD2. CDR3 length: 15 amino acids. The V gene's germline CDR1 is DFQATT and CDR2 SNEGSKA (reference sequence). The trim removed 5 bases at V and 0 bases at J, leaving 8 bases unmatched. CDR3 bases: TGCAGTGCTGTGTCGTATAGCGGGAACCAAGAGACCCAGTACTTC. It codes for CSAVSYSGNQETQYF.

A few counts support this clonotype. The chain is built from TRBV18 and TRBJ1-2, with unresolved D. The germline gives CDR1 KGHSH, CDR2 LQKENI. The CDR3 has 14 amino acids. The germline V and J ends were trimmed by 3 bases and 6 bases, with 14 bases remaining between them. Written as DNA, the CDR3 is TGTGCCAGCTCACCTAATTCGGACCGTGATGGCTACACCTTC. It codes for CASSPNSDRDGYTF.

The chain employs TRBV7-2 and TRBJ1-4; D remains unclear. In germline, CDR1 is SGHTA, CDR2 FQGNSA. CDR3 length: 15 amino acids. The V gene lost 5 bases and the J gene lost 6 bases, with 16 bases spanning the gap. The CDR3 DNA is TGTGCCAGCAGCCCAACTGGCACCCATGATGAAAAACTGTTTTTT. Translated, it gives CASSPTGTHDEKLFF.

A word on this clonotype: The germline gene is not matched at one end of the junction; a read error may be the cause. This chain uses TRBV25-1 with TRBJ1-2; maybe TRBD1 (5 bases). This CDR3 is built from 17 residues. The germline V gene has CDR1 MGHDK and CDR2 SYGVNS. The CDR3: CASSHDKPGRLGYGYTF. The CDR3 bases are TGCGCCAGCAGCCATGACAAGCCGGGGCGCCTAGGCTATGGCTACACCTTC.

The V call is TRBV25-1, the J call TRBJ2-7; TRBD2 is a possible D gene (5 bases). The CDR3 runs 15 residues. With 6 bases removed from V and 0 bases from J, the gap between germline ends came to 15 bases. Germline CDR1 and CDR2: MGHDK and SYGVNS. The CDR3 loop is CASSQGWETSYEQYF. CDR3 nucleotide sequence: TGTGCCAGCAGCCAAGGTTGGGAGACCTCCTACGAGCAGTACTTC.

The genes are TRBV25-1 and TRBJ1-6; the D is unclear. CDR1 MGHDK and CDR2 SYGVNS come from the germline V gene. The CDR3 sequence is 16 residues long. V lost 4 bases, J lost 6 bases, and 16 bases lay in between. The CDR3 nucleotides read TGTGCCAGCAGTGCATCGGCCAGCGCCAGTAATTCACCCCTCCACTTT. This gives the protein CASSASASASNSPLHF.

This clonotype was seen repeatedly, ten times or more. CDR3 sequence: CASSINGRNTEAFF. The CDR3 bases are TGTGCCAGCAGTATTAATGGCAGGAACACTGAAGCTTTCTTT. The chain is built from TRBV11-2 and TRBJ1-1, with D unresolved. The CDR3 spans 14 residues. CDR1 is SGHAT, CDR2 FQNNGV, per germline. The germline V and J ends were trimmed by 6 bases and 1 base, with 12 bases remaining between them.

DNA of the CDR3: TGTGCCAGCAGCGCGCGTCTAGCGGGAGATGGCACAGATACGCAGTATTTT. Residues: CASSARLAGDGTDTQYF. The chain joins TRBV7-2 to TRBJ2-3; 10 nucleotides match TRBD2. CDR1 and CDR2 (germline): SGHTA, FQGNSA. This CDR3 spans 17 amino acids. The V and J ends lost 5 bases and 1 base, in that order; junction bases with no gene match: 9.

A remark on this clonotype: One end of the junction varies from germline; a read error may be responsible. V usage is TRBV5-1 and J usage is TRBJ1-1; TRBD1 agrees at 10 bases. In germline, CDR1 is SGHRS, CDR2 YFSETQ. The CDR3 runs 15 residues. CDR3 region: CVSSHRQGADTEAFF. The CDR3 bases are TGCGTCAGCAGCCACCGACAGGGGGCGGACACTGAAGCTTTCTTT.

This CDR3 is CASSKGTANTEAFF. The CDR3 DNA is TGTGCCAGCAGTAAGGGGACGGCGAACACTGAAGCTTTCTTT. The genes are TRBV12-3 or TRBV12-4 and TRBJ1-1; a weak D match, TRBD1 (5 bases). CDR3 size: 14 residues. Trimming left V 5 bases short and J 1 base short, with 11 bases between.

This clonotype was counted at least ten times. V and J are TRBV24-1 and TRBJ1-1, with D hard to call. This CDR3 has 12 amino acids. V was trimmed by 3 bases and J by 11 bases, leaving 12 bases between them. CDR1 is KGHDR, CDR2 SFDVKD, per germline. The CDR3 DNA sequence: TGTGCCACCAGTGATCGCACCGGACGGGCTTTCTTT. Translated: CATSDRTGRAFF.

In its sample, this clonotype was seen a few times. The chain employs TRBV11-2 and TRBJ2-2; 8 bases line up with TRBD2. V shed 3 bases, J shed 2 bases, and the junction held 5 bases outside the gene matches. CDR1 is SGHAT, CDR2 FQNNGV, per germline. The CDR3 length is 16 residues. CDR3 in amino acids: CASSFAGGFNTGELFF. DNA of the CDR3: TGTGCCAGCAGCTTTGCGGGGGGCTTCAACACCGGGGAGCTGTTTTTT.

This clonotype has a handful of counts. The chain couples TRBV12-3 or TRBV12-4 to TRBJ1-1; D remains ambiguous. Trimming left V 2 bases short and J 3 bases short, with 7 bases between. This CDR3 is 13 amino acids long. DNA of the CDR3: TGTGCCAGCAGTTTACTAGCGGACACTGAAGCTTTCTTT. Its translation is CASSLLADTEAFF.

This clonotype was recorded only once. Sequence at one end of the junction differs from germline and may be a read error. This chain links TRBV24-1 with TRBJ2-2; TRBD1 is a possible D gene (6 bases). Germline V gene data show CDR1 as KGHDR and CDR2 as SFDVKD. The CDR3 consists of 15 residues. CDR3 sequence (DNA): TGTGCCACCAGTGATCCGACAGGAAGGGCCGGGGAGCTGCTTTTT. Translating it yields CATSDPTGRAGELLF.

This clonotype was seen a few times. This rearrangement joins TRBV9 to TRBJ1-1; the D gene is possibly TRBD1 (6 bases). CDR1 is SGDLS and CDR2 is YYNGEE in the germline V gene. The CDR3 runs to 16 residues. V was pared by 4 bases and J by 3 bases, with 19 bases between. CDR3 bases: TGTGCCAGCAGCCCGCGTGGGGGGCCTTGGGACACTGAAGCTTTCTTT. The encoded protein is CASSPRGGPWDTEAFF.

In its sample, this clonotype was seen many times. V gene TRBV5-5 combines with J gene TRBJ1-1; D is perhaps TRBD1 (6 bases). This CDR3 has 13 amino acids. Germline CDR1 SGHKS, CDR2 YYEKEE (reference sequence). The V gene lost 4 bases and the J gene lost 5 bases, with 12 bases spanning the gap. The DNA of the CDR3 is TGTGCCAGCAGCCCCTGGGGGGCTACTGAAGCTTTCTTT. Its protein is CASSPWGATEAFF.

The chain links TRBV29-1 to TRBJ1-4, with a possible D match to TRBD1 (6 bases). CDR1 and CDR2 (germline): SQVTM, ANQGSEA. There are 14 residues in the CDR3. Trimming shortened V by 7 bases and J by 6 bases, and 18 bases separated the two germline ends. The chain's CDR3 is CSARGTTDYEKLFF. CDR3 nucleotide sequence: TGCAGCGCCCGGGGGACAACCGATTATGAAAAACTGTTTTTT. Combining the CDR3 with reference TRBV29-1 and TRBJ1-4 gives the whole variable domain SAVISQKPSRDICQRGTSLTIQCQVDSQVTMMFWYRQQPGQSLTLIATANQGSEATYESGFVIDKFPISRPNLTFSTLTVSNMSPEDSSIYLCSARGTTDYEKLFFGSGTQLSVL.

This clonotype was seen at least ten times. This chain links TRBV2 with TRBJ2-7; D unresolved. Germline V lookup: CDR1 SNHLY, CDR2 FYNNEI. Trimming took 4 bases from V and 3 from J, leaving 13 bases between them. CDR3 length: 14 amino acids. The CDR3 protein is CASSVGMEYYEQYF. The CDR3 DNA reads TGTGCCAGCAGTGTTGGGATGGAGTACTACGAGCAGTACTTC.

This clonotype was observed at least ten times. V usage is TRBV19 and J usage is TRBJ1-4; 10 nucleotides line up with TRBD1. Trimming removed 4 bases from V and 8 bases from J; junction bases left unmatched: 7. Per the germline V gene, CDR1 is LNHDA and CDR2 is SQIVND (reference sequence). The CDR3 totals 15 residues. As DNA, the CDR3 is TGTGCCAGTAGTACGCGACAGGGGGCCGGAGAAAAACTGTTTTTT. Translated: CASSTRQGAGEKLFF.

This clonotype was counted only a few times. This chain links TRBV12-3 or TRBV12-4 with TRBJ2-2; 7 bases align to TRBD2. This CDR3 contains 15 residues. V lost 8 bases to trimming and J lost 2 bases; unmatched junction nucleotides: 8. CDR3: CASAKTSTNTGELFF. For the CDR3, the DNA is TGTGCCAGCGCCAAGACTAGCACCAACACCGGGGAGCTGTTTTTT.

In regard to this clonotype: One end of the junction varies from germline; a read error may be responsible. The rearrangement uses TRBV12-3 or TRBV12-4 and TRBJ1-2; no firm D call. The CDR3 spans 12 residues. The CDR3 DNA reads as TGTGCCGGCAGTTCGGCTAACTATGGCTACACCTTC. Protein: CAGSSANYGYTF.

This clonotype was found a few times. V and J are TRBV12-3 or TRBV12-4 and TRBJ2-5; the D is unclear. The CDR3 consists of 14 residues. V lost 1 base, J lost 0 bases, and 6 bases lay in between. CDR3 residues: CASSLGLNQETQYF. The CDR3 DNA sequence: TGTGCCAGCAGTTTAGGACTTAACCAAGAGACCCAGTACTTC.